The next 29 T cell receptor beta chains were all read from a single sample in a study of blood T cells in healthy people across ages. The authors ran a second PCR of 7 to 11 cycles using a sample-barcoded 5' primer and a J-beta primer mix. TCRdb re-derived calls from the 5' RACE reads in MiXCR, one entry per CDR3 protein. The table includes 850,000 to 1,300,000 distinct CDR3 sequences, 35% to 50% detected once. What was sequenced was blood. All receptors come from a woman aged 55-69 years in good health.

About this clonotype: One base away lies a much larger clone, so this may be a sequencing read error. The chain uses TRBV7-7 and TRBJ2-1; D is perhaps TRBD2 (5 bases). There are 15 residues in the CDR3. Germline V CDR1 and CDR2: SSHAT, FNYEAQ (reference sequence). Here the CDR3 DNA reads TGTGCCAGCAGCTCCTTCCCCTTGGGAGACAAAGAGCAGTTCTTC. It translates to CASSSFPLGDKEQFF.

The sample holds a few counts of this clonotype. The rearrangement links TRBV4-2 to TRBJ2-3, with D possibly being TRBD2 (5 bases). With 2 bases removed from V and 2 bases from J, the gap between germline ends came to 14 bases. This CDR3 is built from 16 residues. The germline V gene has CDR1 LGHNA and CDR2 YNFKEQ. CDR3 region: CASSQITLLDTDTQYF. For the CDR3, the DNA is TGTGCCAGCAGCCAAATTACACTACTAGACACAGATACGCAGTATTTT.

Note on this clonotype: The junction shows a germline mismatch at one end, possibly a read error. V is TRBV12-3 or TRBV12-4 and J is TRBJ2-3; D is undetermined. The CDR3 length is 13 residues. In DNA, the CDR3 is TGTGCCAGCGGGAAGGTTATCACAGATGCGCAGTATTTT. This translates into CASGKVITDAQYF.

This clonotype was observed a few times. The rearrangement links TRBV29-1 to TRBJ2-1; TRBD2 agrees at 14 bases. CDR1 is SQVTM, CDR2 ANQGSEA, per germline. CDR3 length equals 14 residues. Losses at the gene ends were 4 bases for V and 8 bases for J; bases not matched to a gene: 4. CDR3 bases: TGCAGCGTTGGGGGACTAGCGGGAGACTATGAGCAGTTCTTC. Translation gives CSVGGLAGDYEQFF.

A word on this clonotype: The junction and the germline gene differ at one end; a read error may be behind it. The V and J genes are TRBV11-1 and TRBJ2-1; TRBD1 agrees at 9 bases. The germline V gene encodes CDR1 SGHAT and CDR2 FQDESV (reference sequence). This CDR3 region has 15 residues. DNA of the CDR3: TGTGCCAGCAGCTTGGGACAGGGAATGAGCAATGAGCGGTTCTTC. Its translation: CASSLGQGMSNERFF.

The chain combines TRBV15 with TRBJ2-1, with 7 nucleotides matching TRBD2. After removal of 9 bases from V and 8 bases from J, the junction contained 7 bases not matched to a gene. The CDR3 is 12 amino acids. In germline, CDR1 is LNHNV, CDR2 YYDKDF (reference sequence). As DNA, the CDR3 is TGTGCCACAGGACGAGCGGGGCATGAGCAGTTCTTC. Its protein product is CATGRAGHEQFF.

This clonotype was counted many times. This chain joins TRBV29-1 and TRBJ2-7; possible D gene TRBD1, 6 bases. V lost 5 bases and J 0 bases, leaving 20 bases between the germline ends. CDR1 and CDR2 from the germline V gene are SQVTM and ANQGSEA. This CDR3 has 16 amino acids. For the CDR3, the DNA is TGCAGCGTTCTCACTCTCAGGGGCCCTCGCTCCTACGAGCAGTACTTC. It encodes CSVLTLRGPRSYEQYF.

DNA for the CDR3: TGCAGCGTTGCTGACCCCGGGGGGCCGCCCTACGAGCAGTACTTC. Protein product: CSVADPGGPPYEQYF. This chain links TRBV29-1 with TRBJ2-7, with D perhaps TRBD2 (7 bases). The V end lost 4 bases, the J end lost 2 bases, and 18 bases lay between the germline ends. Germline CDR1 reads SQVTM; CDR2 reads ANQGSEA. This CDR3 has 15 amino acids.

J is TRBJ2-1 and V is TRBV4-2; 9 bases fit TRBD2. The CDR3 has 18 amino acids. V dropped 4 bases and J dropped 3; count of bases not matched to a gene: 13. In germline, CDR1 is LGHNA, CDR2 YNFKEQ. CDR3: CASSLQQAVAGVYNEQFF. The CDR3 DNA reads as TGTGCCAGCAGCCTACAACAGGCGGTAGCGGGAGTCTACAATGAGCAGTTCTTC.

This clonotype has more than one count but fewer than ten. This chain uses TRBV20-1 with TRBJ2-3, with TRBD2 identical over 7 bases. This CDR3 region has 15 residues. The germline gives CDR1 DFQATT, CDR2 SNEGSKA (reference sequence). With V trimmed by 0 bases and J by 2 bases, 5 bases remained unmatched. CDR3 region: CSARDASGFTDTQYF. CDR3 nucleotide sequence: TGCAGTGCTAGAGATGCTAGCGGATTCACAGATACGCAGTATTTT.

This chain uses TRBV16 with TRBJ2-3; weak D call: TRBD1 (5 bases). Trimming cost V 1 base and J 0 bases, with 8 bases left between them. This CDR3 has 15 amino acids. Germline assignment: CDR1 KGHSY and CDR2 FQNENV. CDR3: CASSQWAGSTDTQYF. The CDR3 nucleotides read TGTGCCAGCAGCCAATGGGCAGGGAGCACAGATACGCAGTATTTT.

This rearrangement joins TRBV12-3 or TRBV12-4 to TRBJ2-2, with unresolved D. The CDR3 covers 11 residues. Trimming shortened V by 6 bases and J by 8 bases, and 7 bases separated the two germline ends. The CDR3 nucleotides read TGTGCCAGCAGCAACTCAGGGGAGCTGTTTTTT. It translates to CASSNSGELFF.

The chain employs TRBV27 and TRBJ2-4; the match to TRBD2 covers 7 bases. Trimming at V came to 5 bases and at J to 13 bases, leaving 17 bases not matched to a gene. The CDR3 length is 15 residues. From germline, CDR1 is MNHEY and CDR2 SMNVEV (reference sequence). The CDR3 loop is CASSHHGRTLGEQYF. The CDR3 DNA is TGTGCCAGCAGTCACCACGGGAGGACCCTGGGGGAGCAGTACTTC.

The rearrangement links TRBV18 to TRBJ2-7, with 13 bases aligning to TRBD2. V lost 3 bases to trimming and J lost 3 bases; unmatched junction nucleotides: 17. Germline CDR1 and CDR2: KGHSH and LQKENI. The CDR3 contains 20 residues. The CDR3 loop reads CASSPSTEGLAGLGFYEQYF. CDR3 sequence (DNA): TGTGCCAGCTCACCTTCGACGGAGGGACTAGCGGGACTGGGGTTCTACGAGCAGTACTTC.

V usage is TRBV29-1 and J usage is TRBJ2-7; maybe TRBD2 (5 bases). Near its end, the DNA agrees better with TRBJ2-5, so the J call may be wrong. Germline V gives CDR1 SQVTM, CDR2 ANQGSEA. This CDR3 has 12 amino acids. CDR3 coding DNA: TGCAGCGCTGGGTGGAGCGGAGAGACCCAGTACTTC. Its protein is CSAGWSGETQYF.

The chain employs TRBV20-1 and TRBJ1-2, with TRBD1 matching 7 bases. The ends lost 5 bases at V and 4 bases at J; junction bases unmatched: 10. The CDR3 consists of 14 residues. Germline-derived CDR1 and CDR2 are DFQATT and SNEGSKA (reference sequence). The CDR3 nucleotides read TGCAGTGCTGGGGGGGACAGCTCAATCTATGGCTACACCTTC. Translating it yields CSAGGDSSIYGYTF.

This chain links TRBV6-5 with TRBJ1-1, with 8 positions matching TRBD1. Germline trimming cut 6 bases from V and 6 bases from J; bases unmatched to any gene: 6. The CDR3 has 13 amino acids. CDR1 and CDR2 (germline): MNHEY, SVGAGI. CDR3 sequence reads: CASSSDRGAEAFF. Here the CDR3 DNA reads TGTGCCAGCAGCTCAGACAGGGGTGCTGAAGCTTTCTTT.

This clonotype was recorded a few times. CDR3 DNA sequence: TGTGCCAGCAGCCAAGAAAGAATGGAGACCCAGTACTTC. Amino acid sequence: CASSQERMETQYF. This chain connects TRBV3-1 to TRBJ2-5, with D unclear. Germline CDR1 and CDR2: LGHDT and YNNKEL (reference sequence). The CDR3 spans 13 residues. The germline V and J ends were trimmed by 0 bases and 5 bases, with 7 bases remaining between them.

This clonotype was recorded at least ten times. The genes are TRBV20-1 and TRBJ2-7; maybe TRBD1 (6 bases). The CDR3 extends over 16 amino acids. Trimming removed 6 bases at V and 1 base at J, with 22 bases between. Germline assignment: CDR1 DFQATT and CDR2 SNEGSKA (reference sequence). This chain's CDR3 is CSAKDSFRGPSYEQYF. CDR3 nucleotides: TGCAGTGCAAAGGACAGCTTCAGAGGTCCTTCCTACGAGCAGTACTTC.

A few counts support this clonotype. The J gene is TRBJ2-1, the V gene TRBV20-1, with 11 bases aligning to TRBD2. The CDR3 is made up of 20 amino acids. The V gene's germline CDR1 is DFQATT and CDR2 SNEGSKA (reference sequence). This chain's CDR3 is CRVSGAPTSGDPQAEGEQFF. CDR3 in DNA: TGCAGGGTTTCCGGAGCACCGACTAGCGGGGACCCCCAAGCCGAGGGTGAGCAGTTCTTC.

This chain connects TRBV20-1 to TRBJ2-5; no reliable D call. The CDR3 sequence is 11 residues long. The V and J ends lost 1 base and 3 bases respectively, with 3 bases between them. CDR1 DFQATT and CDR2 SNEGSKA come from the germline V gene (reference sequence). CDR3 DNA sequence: TGCAGTGCTAGAGTGAAAGAGACCCAGTACTTC. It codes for CSARVKETQYF.

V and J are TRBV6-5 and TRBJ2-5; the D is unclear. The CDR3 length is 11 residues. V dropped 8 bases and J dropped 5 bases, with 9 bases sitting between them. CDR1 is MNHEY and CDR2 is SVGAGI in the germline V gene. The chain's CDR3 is CASRLSETQYF. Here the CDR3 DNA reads TGTGCCAGCCGCCTATCCGAGACCCAGTACTTC.

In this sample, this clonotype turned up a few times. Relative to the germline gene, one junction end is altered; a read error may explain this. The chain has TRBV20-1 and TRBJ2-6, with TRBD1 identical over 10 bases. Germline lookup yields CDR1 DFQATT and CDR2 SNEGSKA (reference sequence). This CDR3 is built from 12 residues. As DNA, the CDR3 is TGCAGTGCACGGACAGGGGGCAACGTCCTGACTTTC. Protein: CSARTGGNVLTF.

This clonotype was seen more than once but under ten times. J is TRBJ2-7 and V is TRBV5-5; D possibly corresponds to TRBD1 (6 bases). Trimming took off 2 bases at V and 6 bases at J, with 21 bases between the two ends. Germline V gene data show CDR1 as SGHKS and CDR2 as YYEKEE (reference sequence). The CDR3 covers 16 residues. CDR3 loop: CASSFTHVDSQREQYF. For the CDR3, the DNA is TGTGCCAGCAGCTTTACCCATGTGGACAGTCAGCGCGAGCAGTACTTC.

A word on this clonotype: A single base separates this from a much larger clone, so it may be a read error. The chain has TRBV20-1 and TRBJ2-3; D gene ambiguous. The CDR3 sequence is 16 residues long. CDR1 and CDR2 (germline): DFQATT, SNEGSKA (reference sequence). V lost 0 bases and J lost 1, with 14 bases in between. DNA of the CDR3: TGCAGTGCTAGAGATTTCCGCACGAGCGGCACAGATACGCAGTATTTT. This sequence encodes CSARDFRTSGTDTQYF.

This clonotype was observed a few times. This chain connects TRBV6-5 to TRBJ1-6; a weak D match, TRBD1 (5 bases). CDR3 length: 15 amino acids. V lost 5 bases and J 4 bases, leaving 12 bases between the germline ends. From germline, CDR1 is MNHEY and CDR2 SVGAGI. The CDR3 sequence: CASSTGTEYNSPLHF. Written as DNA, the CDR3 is TGTGCCAGCAGTACCGGGACGGAATATAATTCACCCCTCCACTTT.

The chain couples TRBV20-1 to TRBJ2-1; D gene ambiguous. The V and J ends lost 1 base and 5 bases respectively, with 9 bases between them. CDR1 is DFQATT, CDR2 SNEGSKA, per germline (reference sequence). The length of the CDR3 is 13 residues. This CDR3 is CSARAPGDNEQFF. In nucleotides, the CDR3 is TGCAGTGCTAGAGCCCCCGGAGACAATGAGCAGTTCTTC.

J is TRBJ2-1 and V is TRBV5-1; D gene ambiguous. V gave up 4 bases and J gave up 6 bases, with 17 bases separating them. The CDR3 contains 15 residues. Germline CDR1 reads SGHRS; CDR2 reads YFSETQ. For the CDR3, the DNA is TGCGCCAGCAGCCAGTGGATAGGGAAGAGCAATGAGCAGTTCTTC. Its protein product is CASSQWIGKSNEQFF.

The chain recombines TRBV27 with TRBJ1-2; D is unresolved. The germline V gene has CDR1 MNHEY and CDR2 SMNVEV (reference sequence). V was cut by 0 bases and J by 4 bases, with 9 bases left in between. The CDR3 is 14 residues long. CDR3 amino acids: CASSLSSSAYGYTF. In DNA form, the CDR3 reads TGTGCCAGCAGTTTATCTTCGTCAGCCTATGGCTACACCTTC.